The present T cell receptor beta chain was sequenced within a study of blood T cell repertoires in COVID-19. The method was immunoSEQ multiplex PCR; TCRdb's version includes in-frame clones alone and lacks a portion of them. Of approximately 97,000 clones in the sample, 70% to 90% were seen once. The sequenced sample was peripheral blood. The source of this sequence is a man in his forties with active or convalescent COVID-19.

The CDR3 protein is CASSVTSGTGNSPLHF. The CDR3 DNA sequence: TGTGCCAGCAGTGTTACATCCGGGACAGGAAATTCACCCCTCCACTTT. The rearrangement joins TRBV25-1 to TRBJ1-6, with 8 positions matching TRBD1. The germline gives CDR1 MGHDK, CDR2 SYGVNS. This CDR3 is 16 amino acids long. After removal of 4 bases from V and 7 bases from J, the junction contained 9 bases not matched to a gene. Together with reference TRBV25-1 and TRBJ1-6, the CDR3 gives the full variable domain: EADIYQTPRYLVIGTGKKITLECSQTMGHDKMYWYQQDPGMELHLIHYSYGVNSTEKGDLSSESTVSRIRTEHFPLTLESARPSHTSQYLCASSVTSGTGNSPLHFGNGTRLTVT.